Sequencing of this T cell receptor (beta chain) was carried out in a study of CD8+ T cells in alopecia areata. A remark on this clone: The antigen is not known.

Study-wide points: Lesional scalp displayed greater clonality than normal scalp, most notably in alopecia totalis/universalis.

Germline V lookup: CDR1 MNHEY, CDR2 SMNVEV (reference sequence). The CDR3 is made up of 12 amino acids. V was trimmed by 6 bases and J by 7 bases, leaving 9 bases between them. Patients with alopecia areata provided lesional scalp punch biopsies as well as peripheral blood. cDNA reverse transcribed from extracted RNA served as the sequencing template. Produced via immunoSEQ multiplex PCR; TCRdb's table is partial and in-frame only. The sample consists of about 12,000 clones, about 53% of them appearing once. Sequencing was performed on skin. The rearrangement joins TRBV27 to TRBJ2-2; D not resolved. The origin of this receptor is a human donor with alopecia areata. CDR3: CASSSSGGELFF. Written as DNA, the CDR3 is TGTGCCAGCAGCTCCTCGGGCGGGGAGCTGTTTTTT.